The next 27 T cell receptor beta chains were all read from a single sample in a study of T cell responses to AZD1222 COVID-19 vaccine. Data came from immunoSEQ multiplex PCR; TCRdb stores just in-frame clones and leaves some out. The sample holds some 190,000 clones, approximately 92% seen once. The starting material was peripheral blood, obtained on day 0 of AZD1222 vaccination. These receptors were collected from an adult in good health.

The CDR3 loop is CASSEEVWGEQYF. The CDR3 coding sequence is TGTGCCAGCAGTGAGGAGGTTTGGGGCGAGCAGTACTTC. This rearrangement joins TRBV2 to TRBJ2-7; a possible D gene is TRBD2 (5 bases). The CDR3 extends over 13 amino acids. Trimming removed 3 bases from V and 6 bases from J, with 12 bases in between. CDR1 and CDR2 (germline): SNHLY, FYNNEI.

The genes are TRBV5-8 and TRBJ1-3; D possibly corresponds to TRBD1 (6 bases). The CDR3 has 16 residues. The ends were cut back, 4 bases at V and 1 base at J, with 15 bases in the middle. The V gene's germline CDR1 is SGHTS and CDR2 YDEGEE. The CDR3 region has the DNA TGTGCCAGCAGCCGTAAAGGACAGTCTTCTGGAAACACCATATATTTT. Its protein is CASSRKGQSSGNTIYF.

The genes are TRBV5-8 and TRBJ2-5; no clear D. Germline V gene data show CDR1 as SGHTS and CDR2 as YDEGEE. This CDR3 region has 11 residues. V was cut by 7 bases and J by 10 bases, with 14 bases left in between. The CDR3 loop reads CASAFNVGQYF. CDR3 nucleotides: TGTGCCAGCGCGTTTAACGTCGGCCAGTACTTC. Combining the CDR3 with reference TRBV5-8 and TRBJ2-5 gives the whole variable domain EAGVTQSPTHLIKTRGQQATLRCSPISGHTSVYWYQQALGLGLQFLLWYDEGEERNRGNFPPRFSGRQFPNYSSELNVNALELEDSALYLCASAFNVGQYFGPGTRLLVL.

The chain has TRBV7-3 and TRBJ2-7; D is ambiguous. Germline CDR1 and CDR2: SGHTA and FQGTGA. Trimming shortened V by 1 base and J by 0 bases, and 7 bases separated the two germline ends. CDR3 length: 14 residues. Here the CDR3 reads CASSLNVGSYEQYF. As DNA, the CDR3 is TGTGCCAGCAGCTTAAATGTCGGCTCCTACGAGCAGTACTTC.

This CDR3 reads CASSLDGTVGYEQYF. The DNA for the CDR3 is TGTGCCAGCAGCTTGGACGGGACAGTAGGCTACGAGCAGTACTTC. V and J are TRBV11-3 and TRBJ2-7, with TRBD1 identical over 7 bases. CDR3 length: 15 residues. CDR1 SGHNT and CDR2 YENEEA come from the germline V gene. J lost 3 bases, V lost 3 bases, and 8 bases had no gene match.

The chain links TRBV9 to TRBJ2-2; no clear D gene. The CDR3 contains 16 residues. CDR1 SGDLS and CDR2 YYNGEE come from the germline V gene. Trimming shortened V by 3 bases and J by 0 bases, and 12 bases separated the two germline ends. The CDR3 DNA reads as TGTGCCAGCAGCGAGCAGGCACTCCCGAACACCGGGGAGCTGTTTTTT. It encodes CASSEQALPNTGELFF.

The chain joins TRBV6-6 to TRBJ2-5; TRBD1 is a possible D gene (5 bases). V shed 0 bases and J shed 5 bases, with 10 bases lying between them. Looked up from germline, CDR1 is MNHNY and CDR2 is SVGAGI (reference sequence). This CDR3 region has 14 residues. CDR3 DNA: TGTGCCAGCAGTTACTCCAGGGCTCGGGAGACCCAGTACTTC. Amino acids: CASSYSRARETQYF.

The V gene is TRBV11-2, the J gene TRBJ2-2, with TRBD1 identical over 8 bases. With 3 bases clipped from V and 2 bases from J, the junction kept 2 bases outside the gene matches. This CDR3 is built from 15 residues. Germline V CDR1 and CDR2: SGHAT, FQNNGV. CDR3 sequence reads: CASSLDRVNTGELFF. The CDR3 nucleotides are TGTGCCAGCAGCTTGGACAGGGTTAACACCGGGGAGCTGTTTTTT. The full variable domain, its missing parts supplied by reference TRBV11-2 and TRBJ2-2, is EAGVAQSPRYKIIEKRQSVAFWCNPISGHATLYWYQQILGQGPKLLIQFQNNGVVDDSQLPKDRFSAERLKGVDSTLKIQPAKLEDSAVYLCASSLDRVNTGELFFGEGSRLTVL.

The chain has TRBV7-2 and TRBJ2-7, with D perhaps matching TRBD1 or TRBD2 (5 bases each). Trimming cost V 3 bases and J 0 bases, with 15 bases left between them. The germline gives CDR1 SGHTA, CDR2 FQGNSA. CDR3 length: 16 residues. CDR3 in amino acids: CASSLGRSGNSYEQYF. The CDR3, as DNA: TGTGCCAGCAGCTTGGGGCGTTCGGGAAACTCCTACGAGCAGTACTTC.

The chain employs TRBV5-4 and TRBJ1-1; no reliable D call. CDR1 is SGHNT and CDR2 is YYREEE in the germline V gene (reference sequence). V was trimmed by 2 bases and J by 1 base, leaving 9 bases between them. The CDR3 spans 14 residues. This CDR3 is CASSLYWENTEAFF. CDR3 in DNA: TGTGCCAGCAGCTTATATTGGGAGAACACTGAAGCTTTCTTT. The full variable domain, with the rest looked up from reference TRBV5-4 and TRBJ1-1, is ETGVTQSPTHLIKTRGQQVTLRCSSQSGHNTVSWYQQALGQGPQFIFQYYREEENGRGNFPPRFSGLQFPNYSSELNVNALELDDSALYLCASSLYWENTEAFFGQGTRLTVV.

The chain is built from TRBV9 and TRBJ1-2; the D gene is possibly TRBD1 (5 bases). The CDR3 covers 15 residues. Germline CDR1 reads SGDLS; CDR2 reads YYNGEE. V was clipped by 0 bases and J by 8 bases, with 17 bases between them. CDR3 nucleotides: TGTGCCAGCAGCGTAGGTGGGGCCGGGACGGAGGGCTACACCTTC. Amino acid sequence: CASSVGGAGTEGYTF.

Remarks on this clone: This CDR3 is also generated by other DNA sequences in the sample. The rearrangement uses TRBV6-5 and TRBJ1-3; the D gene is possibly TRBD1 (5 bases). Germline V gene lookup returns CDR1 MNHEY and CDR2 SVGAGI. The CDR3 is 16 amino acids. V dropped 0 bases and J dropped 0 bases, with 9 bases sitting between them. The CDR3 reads CASSYSGGGSGNTIYF. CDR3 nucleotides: TGTGCCAGCAGTTACTCCGGGGGGGGCTCTGGAAACACCATATATTTT.

The CDR3 is CASSFSGVSTEAFF. CDR3 sequence (DNA): TGTGCCAGCAGCTTCTCGGGGGTTTCCACTGAAGCTTTCTTT. The chain employs TRBV7-3 and TRBJ1-1; tentative D call: TRBD1 (5 bases). Between the trimmed V and J ends, which lost 3 bases and 4 bases, there was a span of 12 bases. Germline CDR1 is SGHTA and CDR2 is FQGTGA. The CDR3 sequence is 14 residues long.

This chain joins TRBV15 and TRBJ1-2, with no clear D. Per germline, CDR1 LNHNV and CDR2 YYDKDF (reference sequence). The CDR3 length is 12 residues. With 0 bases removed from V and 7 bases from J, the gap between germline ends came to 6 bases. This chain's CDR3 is CATSRDVGGYTF. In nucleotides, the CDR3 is TGTGCCACCAGCAGAGATGTTGGTGGCTACACCTTC.

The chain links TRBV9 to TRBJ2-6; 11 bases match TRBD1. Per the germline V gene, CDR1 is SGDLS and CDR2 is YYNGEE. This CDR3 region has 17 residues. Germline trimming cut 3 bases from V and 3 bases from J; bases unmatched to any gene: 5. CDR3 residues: CASSGGQGAFGANVLTF. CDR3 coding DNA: TGTGCCAGCAGCGGCGGACAGGGGGCTTTTGGGGCCAACGTCCTGACTTTC.

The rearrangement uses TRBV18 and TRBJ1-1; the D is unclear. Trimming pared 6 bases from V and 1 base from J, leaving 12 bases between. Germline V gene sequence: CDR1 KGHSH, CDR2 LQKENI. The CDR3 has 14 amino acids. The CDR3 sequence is CASSSGGWNTEAFF. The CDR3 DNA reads TGTGCCAGCTCGTCGGGAGGGTGGAACACTGAAGCTTTCTTT.

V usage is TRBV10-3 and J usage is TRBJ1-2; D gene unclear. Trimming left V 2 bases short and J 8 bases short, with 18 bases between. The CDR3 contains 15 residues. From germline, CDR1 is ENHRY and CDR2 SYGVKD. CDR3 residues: CAISERSGVESGYTF. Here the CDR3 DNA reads TGTGCCATCAGTGAGAGGAGTGGAGTTGAATCAGGCTACACCTTC.

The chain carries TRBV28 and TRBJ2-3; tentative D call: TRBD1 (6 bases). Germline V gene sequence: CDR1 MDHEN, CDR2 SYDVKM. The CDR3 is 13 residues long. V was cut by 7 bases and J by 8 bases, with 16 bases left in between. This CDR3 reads CASTRDNSFTQYF. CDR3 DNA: TGTGCCAGCACCCGGGACAATTCTTTTACGCAGTATTTT.

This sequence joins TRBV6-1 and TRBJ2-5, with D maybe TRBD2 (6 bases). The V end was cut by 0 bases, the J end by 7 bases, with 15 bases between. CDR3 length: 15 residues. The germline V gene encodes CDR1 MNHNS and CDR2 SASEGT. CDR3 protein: CASSEASGERGTQYF. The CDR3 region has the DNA TGTGCCAGCAGTGAAGCTAGCGGAGAGAGGGGGACCCAGTACTTC.

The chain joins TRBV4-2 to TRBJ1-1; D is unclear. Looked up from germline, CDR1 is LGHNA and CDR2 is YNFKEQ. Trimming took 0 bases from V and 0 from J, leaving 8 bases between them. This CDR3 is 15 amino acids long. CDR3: CASSQDPNMNTEAFF. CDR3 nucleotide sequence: TGTGCCAGCAGCCAAGACCCGAACATGAACACTGAAGCTTTCTTT.

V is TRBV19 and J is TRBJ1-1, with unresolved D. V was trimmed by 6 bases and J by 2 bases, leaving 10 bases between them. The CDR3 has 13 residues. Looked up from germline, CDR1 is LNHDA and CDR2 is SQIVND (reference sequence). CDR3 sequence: CASSLQTNTEAFF. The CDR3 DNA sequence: TGTGCCAGTAGCTTACAGACAAACACTGAAGCTTTCTTT.

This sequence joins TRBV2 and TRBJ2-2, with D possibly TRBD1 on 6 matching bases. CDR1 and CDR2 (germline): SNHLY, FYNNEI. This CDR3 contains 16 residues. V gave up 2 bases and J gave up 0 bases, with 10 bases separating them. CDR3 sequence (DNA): TGTGCCAGCAGTGAATTGGACAGCTCGAACACCGGGGAGCTGTTTTTT. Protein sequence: CASSELDSSNTGELFF.

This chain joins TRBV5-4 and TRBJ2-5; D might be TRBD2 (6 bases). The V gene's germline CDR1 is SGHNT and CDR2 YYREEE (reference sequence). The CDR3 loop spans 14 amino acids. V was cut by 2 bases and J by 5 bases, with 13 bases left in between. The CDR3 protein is CASSLPGGGETQYF. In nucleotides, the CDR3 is TGTGCCAGCAGCTTACCCGGTGGAGGGGAGACCCAGTACTTC.

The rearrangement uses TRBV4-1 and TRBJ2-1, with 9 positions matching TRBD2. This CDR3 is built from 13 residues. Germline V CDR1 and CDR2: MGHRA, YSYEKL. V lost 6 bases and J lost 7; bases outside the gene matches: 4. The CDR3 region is CASSPSGVNEQFF. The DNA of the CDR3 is TGCGCCAGCAGTCCTAGCGGGGTTAATGAGCAGTTCTTC.

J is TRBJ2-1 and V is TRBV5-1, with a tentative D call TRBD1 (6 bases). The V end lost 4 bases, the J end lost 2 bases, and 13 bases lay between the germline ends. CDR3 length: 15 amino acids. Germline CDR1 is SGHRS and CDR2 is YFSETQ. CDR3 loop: CASSLGQPAYNEQFF. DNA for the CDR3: TGCGCCAGCAGCCTCGGACAGCCCGCCTACAATGAGCAGTTCTTC.

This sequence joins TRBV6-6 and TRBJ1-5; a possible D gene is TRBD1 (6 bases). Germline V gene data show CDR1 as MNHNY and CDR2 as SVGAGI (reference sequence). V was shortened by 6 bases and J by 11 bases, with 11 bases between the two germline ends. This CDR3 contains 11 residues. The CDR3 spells CASSIGGTQHF. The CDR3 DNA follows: TGTGCCAGCAGCATAGGGGGGACCCAGCATTTT.

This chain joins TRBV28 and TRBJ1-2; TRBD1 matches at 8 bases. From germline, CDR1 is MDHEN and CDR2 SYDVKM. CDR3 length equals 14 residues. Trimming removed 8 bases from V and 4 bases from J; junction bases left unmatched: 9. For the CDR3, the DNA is TGTGCCAGCCATTCCGGACAGGGCACCTATGGCTACACCTTC. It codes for CASHSGQGTYGYTF.